This TCR beta chain stems from a study of vaccination and CD4 T cells after COVID-19. Study as a whole: Overlapping peptides of the spike proteins of SARS-CoV-2, HCoV-NL63, HCoV-OC43 and HCoV-229E were used for cell stimulation.

Indicated treatment: approximately 11-day PBMC culture with coronavirus spike peptide pools or control peptides (ViraFEST assay). Germline V gene sequence: CDR1 DFQATT, CDR2 SNEGSKA (reference sequence). Between the trimmed V and J ends, which lost 0 bases and 1 base, there was a span of 12 bases. The CDR3 totals 15 residues. Of note for this clonotype: The target antigen is unknown.

Cultured CD4+ T-cell DNA underwent Oncomine TCR Beta short-read sequencing. MiXCR, applied by TCRdb to the PCR reads, yields one record per CDR3 protein. This table holds 20,000 to 25,000 distinct CDR3 sequences, approximately 51% found once. Sequencing input: CD4+ T cells from blood, cultured in vitro. This chain connects TRBV20-1 to TRBJ1-1; perhaps TRBD1 as D (5 bases). This TCR came from a human donor who had recovered from COVID-19. CDR3 region: CSARDGARANTEAFF. CDR3 nucleotide sequence: TGCAGTGCTAGAGATGGTGCCAGGGCGAACACTGAAGCTTTCTTT.